This T cell receptor (beta chain) was found in a study of prognosis after radiotherapy for stage I lung cancer. Study-level points and caveats: Shannon entropy (measured after stereotactic body radiation therapy) was lower in patients who went on to develop distant metastases.

Germline assignment: CDR1 SGHTA and CDR2 FQGNSA. V lost 5 bases and J lost 5, with 19 bases in between. The CDR3 extends over 16 amino acids. Researchers used two-round multiplex PCR to amplify TCR beta CDR3 starting from genomic DNA. Primers specific to each TRBV and TRBJ gene were used in first-round PCR. TCRdb re-called the multiplex PCR reads with MiXCR, one entry per CDR3 protein. The repertoire holds around 26,000 distinct CDR3 sequences, approximately 31% seen once, with roughly 35% in the top ten. This clonotype has ten or more counts. What it binds is not known. Sample collection consisted of six milliliters of peripheral blood drawn at each of two time points.

The sequence derives from a donor aged 50 or older with non-small cell lung cancer. The genes are TRBV7-2 and TRBJ1-3; D may be TRBD1 (5 bases). Sequences were derived from PBMCs, sampled before or after stereotactic body radiation therapy (not recorded which). The DNA for the CDR3 is TGTGCCAGCAGCCATAGGAAGGGGTCCGGCCGAAACACCATATATTTT. It translates to CASSHRKGSGRNTIYF.